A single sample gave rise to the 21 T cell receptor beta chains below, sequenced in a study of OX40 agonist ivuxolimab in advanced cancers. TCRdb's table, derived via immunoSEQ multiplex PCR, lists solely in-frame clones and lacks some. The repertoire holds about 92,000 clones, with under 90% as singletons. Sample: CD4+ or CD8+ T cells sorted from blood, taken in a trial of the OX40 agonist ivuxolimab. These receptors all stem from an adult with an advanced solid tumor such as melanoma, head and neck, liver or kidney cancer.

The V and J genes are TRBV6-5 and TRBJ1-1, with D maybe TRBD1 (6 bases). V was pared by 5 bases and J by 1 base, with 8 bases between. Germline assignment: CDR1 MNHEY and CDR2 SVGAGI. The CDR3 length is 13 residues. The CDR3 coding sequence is TGTGCCAGCAGTGACAGGCCGAACACTGAAGCTTTCTTT. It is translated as CASSDRPNTEAFF.

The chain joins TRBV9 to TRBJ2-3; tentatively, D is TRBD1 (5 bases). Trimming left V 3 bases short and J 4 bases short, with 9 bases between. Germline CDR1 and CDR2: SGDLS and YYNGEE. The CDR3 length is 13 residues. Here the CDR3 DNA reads TGTGCCAGCAGCGACGACAGCGCAGATACGCAGTATTTT. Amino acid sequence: CASSDDSADTQYF.

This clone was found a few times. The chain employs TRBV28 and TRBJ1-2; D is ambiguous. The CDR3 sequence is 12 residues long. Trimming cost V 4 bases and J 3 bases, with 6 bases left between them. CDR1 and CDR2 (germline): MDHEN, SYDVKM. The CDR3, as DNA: TGTGCCAGCAGTTCAACTCACTATGGCTACACCTTC. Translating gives CASSSTHYGYTF.

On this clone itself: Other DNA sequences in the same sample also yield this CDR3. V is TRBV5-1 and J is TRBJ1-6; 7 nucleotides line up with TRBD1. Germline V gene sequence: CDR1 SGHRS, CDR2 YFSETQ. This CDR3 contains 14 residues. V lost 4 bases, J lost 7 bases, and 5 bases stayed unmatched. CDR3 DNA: TGCGCCAGCAGCCTCGGACAGGAAAATTCACCCCTCCACTTT. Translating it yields CASSLGQENSPLHF.

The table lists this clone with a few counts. The CDR3 is CASIDRAYSNQPQHF. CDR3 DNA sequence: TGTGCCAGTATTGACAGGGCCTATAGCAATCAGCCCCAGCATTTT. This rearrangement joins TRBV19 to TRBJ1-5; 7 bases match TRBD1. The J segment lost 0 bases and the V segment lost 7 bases, leaving 6 bases of the junction unmatched. The CDR3 consists of 15 residues. The germline V gene encodes CDR1 LNHDA and CDR2 SQIVND (reference sequence).

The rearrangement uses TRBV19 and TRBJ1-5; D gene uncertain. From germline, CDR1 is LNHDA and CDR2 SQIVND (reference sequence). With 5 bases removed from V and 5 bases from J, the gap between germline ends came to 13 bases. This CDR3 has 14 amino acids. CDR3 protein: CASSFEQLHQPQHF. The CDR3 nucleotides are TGTGCCAGTAGTTTTGAACAGCTTCATCAGCCCCAGCATTTT.

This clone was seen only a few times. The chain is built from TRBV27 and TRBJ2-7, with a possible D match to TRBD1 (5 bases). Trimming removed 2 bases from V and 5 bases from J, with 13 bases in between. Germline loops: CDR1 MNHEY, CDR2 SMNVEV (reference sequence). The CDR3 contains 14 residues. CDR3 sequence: CASSLISRVNEQYF. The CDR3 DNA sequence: TGTGCCAGCAGTTTAATCAGCAGGGTGAACGAGCAGTACTTC.

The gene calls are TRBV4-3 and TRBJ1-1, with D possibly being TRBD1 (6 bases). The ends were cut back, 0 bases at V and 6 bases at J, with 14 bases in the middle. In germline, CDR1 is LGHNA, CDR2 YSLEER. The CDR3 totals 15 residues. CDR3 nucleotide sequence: TGCGCCAGCAGCCAAGATCGGGGGCCCCAGGCTGAAGCTTTCTTT. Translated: CASSQDRGPQAEAFF.

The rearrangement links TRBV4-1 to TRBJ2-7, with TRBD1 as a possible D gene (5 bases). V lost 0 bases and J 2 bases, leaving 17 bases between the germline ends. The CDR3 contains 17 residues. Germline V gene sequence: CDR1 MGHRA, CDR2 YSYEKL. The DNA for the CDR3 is TGCGCCAGCAGCCAAGAAGTAGGGCAGGGCCTTACCTACGAGCAGTACTTC. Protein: CASSQEVGQGLTYEQYF.

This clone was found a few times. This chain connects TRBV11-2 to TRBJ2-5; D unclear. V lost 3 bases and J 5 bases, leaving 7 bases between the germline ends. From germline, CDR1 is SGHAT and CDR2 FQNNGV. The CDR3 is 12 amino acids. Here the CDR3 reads CASSFVGETQYF. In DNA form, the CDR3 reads TGTGCCAGCAGCTTCGTGGGGGAGACCCAGTACTTC.

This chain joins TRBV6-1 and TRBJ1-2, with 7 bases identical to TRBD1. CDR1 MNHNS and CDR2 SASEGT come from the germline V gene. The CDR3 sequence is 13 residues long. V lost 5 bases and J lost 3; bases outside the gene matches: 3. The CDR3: CASSRTGDYGYTF. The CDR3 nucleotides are TGTGCCAGCAGTCGAACAGGGGACTATGGCTACACCTTC.

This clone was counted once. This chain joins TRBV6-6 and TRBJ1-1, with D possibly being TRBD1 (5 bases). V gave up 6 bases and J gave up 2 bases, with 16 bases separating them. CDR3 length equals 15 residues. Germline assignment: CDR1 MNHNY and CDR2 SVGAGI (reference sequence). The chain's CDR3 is CASSGRGQGNTEAFF. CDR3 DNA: TGTGCCAGCAGCGGACGCGGGCAGGGAAACACTGAAGCTTTCTTT.

The DNA for the CDR3 is TGTGCCAGCAGTTCGGGAGCGGGAGGGCCGGTGACCCAGTACTTC. It translates to CASSSGAGGPVTQYF. The rearrangement links TRBV6-5 to TRBJ2-5; TRBD2 aligns across 10 bases. The CDR3 is 15 residues long. The V gene's germline CDR1 is MNHEY and CDR2 SVGAGI. The ends lost 4 bases at V and 7 bases at J; junction bases unmatched: 9.

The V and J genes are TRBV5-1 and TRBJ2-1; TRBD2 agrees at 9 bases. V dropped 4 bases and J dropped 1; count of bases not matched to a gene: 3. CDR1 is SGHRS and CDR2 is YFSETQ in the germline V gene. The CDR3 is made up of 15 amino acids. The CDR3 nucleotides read TGCGCCAGCAGCAGCGGGGGGTCGTCCTACAATGAGCAGTTCTTC. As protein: CASSSGGSSYNEQFF.

Here the CDR3 DNA reads TGTGCCAGCTCTTCGAACACTGAAGCTTTCTTT. Translation: CASSSNTEAFF. The chain joins TRBV7-9 to TRBJ1-1; D gene unclear. The CDR3 spans 11 residues. Trimming removed 8 bases from V and 1 base from J, with 5 bases in between. CDR1 SEHNR and CDR2 FQNEAQ come from the germline V gene (reference sequence).

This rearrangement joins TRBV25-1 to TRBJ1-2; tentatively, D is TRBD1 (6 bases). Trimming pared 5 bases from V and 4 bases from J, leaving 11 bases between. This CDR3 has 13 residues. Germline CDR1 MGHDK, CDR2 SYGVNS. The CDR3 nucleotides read TGTGCCAGCAGTAAACAGGGACTCTATGGCTACACCTTC. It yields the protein CASSKQGLYGYTF.

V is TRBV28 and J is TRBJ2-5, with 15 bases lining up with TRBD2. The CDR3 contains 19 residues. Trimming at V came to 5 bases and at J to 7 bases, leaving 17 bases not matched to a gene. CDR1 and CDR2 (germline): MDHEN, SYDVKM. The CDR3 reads CASSLRTSGRARGLGTQYF. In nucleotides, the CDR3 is TGTGCCAGCAGTCTTCGGACTAGCGGGAGGGCCCGGGGATTGGGGACCCAGTACTTC.

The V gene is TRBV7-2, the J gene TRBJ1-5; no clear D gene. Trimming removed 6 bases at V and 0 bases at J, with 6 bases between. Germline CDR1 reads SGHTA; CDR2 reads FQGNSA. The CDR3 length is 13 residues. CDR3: CASSSYSNQPQHF. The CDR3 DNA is TGTGCCAGCAGTAGTTATAGCAATCAGCCCCAGCATTTT.

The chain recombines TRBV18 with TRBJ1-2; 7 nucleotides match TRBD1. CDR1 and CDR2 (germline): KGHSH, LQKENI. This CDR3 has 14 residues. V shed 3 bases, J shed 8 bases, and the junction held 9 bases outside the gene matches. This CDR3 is CASSPQGQSQGYTF. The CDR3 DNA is TGTGCCAGCTCACCCCAGGGACAGTCGCAAGGCTACACCTTC.

The CDR3 loop is CASSLPIMGTEAFF. The CDR3 nucleotides read TGTGCCAGCAGCTTGCCGATAATGGGCACTGAAGCTTTCTTT. This chain connects TRBV5-6 to TRBJ1-1; D ambiguous. This CDR3 comprises 14 residues. Germline CDR1 and CDR2: SGHDT and YYEEEE. Trimming shortened V by 1 base and J by 4 bases, and 11 bases separated the two germline ends.

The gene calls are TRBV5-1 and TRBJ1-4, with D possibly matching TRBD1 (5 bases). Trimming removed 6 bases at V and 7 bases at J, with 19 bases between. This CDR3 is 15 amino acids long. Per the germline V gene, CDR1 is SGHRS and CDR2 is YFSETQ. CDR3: CASTPGVQGGEKLFF. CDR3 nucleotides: TGCGCCAGCACTCCTGGGGTTCAGGGAGGTGAAAAACTGTTTTTT.